Listed below are T cell receptor beta chains from one sample, sequenced in a study of cytomegalovirus exposure and HLA in healthy donors. The data were produced by immunoSEQ multiplex PCR, yet TCRdb's version contains in-frame clones alone and is incomplete. The sample has approximately 180,000 clones; about 83% are singletons. The sample comprised PBMCs. These receptors were collected from a woman aged 25 to 39 in good health and CMV-seronegative. The CDR3 runs from the conserved cysteine through the conserved F or W. A D gene is named only where the DNA matches it firmly. Part of the rows lack a size; the others show once, few, many or a class for expanded clones.

TRBJ2-1,-,-,TRBV9,TGTGCCAGCAGCGTAGTTGGCGGCGAGCAGTTCTTC,CASSVVGGEQFF
TRBJ2-1,TRBD2,-,TRBV4-2,TGTGCCAGCAGCCAAGTCGTTGGAGCGGGGGGGTACAATGAGCAGTTCTTC,CASSQVVGAGGYNEQFF
TRBJ2-7,TRBD1,-,TRBV4-3,TGCGCCAGCAGCCAAGCCCACAGGGGCTACGAGCAGTACTTC,CASSQAHRGYEQYF
TRBJ2-1,TRBD1,-,TRBV29-1,TGCAGCGTTGAAGGAAAGACAGGGGCCGAGCAGTTCTTC,CSVEGKTGAEQFF
TRBJ2-7,-,-,TRBV6-1,TGTGCCAGCAGCCGGACAGAGACCTACGAGCAGTACTTC,CASSRTETYEQYF
TRBJ1-2,-,-,TRBV10-2,TGCGCCAGCAGTGAGGAGATCTATGGCTACACCTTC,CASSEEIYGYTF
TRBJ2-7,-,-,TRBV6-5,TGTGCCAGCAGCTCCGCGGGCCCACTGGGCGAGCAGTACTTC,CASSSAGPLGEQYF
TRBJ1-1,-,-,TRBV2,TGTGCCAGCAGTGTCCACGGGGGTGGGAACACTGAAGCTTTCTTT,CASSVHGGGNTEAFF
TRBJ2-7,-,once,TRBV9,TGTGCCAGCAGCTTCACAGATGACCGGGACACTGTTAAGCAGTACTTC,CASSFTDDRDTVKQYF
TRBJ1-1,-,-,TRBV30,TGTGCCTGGAGGGGGGGACGCCGGAACACTGAAGCTTTCTTT,CAWRGGRRNTEAFF
TRBJ1-1,-,-,TRBV27,TGTGCCAGCAGTTCAACAGTGAACACTGAAGCTTTCTTT,CASSSTVNTEAFF
TRBJ1-2,TRBD1,-,TRBV29-1,TGCAGCGTTGGAATCCCGACAGGGTCTAACTATGGCTACACCTTC,CSVGIPTGSNYGYTF
TRBJ1-6,TRBD1,-,TRBV7-8,TGTGCCAGCAGGGGGACAGGGGCTTATCCACCCCTCCACTTT,CASRGTGAYPPLHF
TRBJ2-7,-,-,TRBV11-2,TGTGCCAGCAGCTTCCCCCGAGGGGTTGGGGGGTACTACGAGCAGTACTTC,CASSFPRGVGGYYEQYF
TRBJ2-2,TRBD2,-,TRBV2,TGTGCCAGCACTAGGGGACTAGCGGGGCTCACCGGGGAGCTGTTTTTT,CASTRGLAGLTGELFF
TRBJ2-5,-,-,TRBV9,TGTGCCAGCAGCGTAGTTGGGGGGTCGGGAGAGACCCAGTACTTC,CASSVVGGSGETQYF
TRBJ2-7,TRBD1,-,TRBV19,TGTGCCAGTAGTACCCCGGGACAGCCTCCCTACGAGCAGTACTTC,CASSTPGQPPYEQYF
TRBJ2-7,-,-,TRBV19,TGTGCCAGTAGTGTCTCGCGTCGGGGTGAGCAGTACTTC,CASSVSRRGEQYF
TRBJ2-7,-,-,TRBV7-2,TGTGCCAGCGGGACACCGAACTACGAGCAGTACTTC,CASGTPNYEQYF
TRBJ2-7,TRBD1,-,TRBV10-3,TGTGCCATCAGTGAGTCGACACCGGGACAGGGGAGTAGCGAGCAGTACTTC,CAISESTPGQGSSEQYF
TRBJ2-3,-,-,TRBV7-6,TGTGCCAGCAGCTCCCGGGTGACCACAGATACGCAGTATTTT,CASSSRVTTDTQYF
TRBJ2-7,TRBD2,-,TRBV7-8,TGTGCCAGCAGCTTCGGGGGGGTGCCCGAGCAGTACTTC,CASSFGGVPEQYF
TRBJ2-7,-,-,TRBV6-1,TGTGCCAGCAGTGAAGTCCCCAGTGCCTCCTACGAGCAGTACTTC,CASSEVPSASYEQYF
TRBJ2-5,TRBD2,-,TRBV14,TGTGCCAGCAGCCAGGAGCTAGCGGGGGGCCACCAAGAGACCCAGTACTTC,CASSQELAGGHQETQYF
TRBJ2-7,TRBD1,-,TRBV7-8,TGTGCCAGCAGCTTAGCGACAGGGGGTGGCGGGGGTCAAAACTACGAGCAGTACTTC,CASSLATGGGGGQNYEQYF